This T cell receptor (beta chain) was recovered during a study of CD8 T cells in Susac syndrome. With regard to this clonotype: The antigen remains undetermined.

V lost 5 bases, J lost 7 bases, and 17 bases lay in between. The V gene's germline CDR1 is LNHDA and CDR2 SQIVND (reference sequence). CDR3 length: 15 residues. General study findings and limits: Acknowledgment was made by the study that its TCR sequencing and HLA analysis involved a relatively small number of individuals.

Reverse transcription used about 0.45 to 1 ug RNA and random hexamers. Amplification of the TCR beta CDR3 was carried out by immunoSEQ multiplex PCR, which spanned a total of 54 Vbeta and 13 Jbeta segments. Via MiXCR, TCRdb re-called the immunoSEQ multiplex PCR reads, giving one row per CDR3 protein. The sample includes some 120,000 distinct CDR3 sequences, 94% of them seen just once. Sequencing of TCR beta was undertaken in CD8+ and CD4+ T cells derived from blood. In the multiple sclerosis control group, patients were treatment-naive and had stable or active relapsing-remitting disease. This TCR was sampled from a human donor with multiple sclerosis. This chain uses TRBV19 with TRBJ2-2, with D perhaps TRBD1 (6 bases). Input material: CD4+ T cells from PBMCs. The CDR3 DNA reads TGTGCCAGTAGTCCAGGGGCTCAGAGCATCGGGGAGCTGTTTTTT. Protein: CASSPGAQSIGELFF. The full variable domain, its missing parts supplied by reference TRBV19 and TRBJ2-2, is DGGITQSPKYLFRKEGQNVTLSCEQNLNHDAMYWYRQDPGQGLRLIYYSQIVNDFQKGDIAEGYSVSREKKESFPLTVTSAQKNPTAFYLCASSPGAQSIGELFFGEGSRLTVL.